This TCR beta chain is from a study of T cells in Graves' hyperthyroidism and ophthalmopathy. Patients having uncontrolled infection, another autoimmune disease, pregnancy or lactation were not included. Together with thyroid ultrasound, orbital computed tomography, serum thyroxine and TRAb, clinical symptoms were used for diagnoses. This clonotype has more than one count but fewer than ten. Amplification yielded TCR beta CDR3 regions, with RNA transcripts as the source. RT-PCR in the first round (using the HTBI primer set) targeted the TCR CDR3. TCRdb called the multiplex PCR reads again in MiXCR, with one record for every CDR3 protein. The table lists roughly 580,000 distinct CDR3 sequences, roughly 50% of them singletons. Germline assignment: CDR1 SGHKS and CDR2 YYEKEE (reference sequence). Trimming left V 2 bases short and J 1 base short, with 10 bases between. The CDR3 contains 14 residues.

The chain has TRBV5-5 and TRBJ2-7; D might be TRBD2 (5 bases). The sequence was collected from a woman between 18 and 29 years old with Graves' hyperthyroidism. The sequenced sample consisted of peripheral blood or thyroid tissue (not recorded which). CDR3 sequence (DNA): TGTGCCAGCAGCTTCGGCTCGGGATCCTACGAGCAGTACTTC. Protein sequence: CASSFGSGSYEQYF.